This T cell receptor beta chain was sequenced for a study of metastatic and nonmetastatic thyroid tumors. The overall study: Repertoire data that came from the blood and tumor or nodule tissue of malignant and benign thyroid patients were compared.

This CDR3 has 13 residues. CDR1 is MDHEN, CDR2 SYDVKM, per germline. The V end lost 3 bases, the J end lost 7 bases, and 10 bases lay between the germline ends. This clone was observed many times. Original handling: Clinicopathological groups supplied CDR3 differences that were used to build a distant-metastasis classifier for papillary thyroid cancer. MiXCR was used by TCRdb to re-call the PCR reads. The V and J calls shown here were made by TCRdb, not taken from the authors' results. Among roughly 23,000 clones listed, approximately 22% were seen once. Thyroid surgery had not been preceded by any treatment in any patient.

The sample comprised blood. The sequence was obtained from a male donor with papillary thyroid cancer or a benign thyroid nodule (not recorded which). Some clones in this sample may be carry-over from other donors' samples. V gene TRBV28 combines with J gene TRBJ2-1; TRBD1 is a possible D gene (5 bases). The CDR3 protein is CASSLTVGNEQFF. The CDR3 coding sequence is TGTGCCAGCAGTTTGACAGTAGGGAATGAGCAGTTCTTC. Together with reference TRBV28 and TRBJ2-1, the CDR3 gives the full variable domain: DVKVTQSSRYLVKRTGEKVFLECVQDMDHENMFWYRQDPGLGLRLIYFSYDVKMKEKGDIPEGYSVSREKKERFSLILESASTNQTSMYLCASSLTVGNEQFFGPGTRLTVL.